This T cell receptor (beta chain) is drawn from a study of OX40 agonist ivuxolimab in advanced cancers. The data were produced by immunoSEQ multiplex PCR, yet TCRdb's version contains in-frame clones alone and is incomplete. The sample carries 69,000 or so clones, roughly 84% recorded once. The TCR sequence derives from an adult with an advanced solid tumor such as melanoma, head and neck, liver or kidney cancer. The sequencing used CD4+ or CD8+ T cells sorted from blood, collected in a trial of the OX40 agonist ivuxolimab.

The CDR3, as DNA: TGTGCCAGCCGTTGGGGGGAGGGCCGGTCAGATACGCAGTATTTT. Encoded protein: CASRWGEGRSDTQYF. The rearrangement links TRBV19 to TRBJ2-3; 7 nucleotides align to TRBD2. The CDR3 has 15 residues. With 9 bases clipped from V and 4 bases from J, the junction kept 13 bases outside the gene matches. The germline V gene encodes CDR1 LNHDA and CDR2 SQIVND (reference sequence).